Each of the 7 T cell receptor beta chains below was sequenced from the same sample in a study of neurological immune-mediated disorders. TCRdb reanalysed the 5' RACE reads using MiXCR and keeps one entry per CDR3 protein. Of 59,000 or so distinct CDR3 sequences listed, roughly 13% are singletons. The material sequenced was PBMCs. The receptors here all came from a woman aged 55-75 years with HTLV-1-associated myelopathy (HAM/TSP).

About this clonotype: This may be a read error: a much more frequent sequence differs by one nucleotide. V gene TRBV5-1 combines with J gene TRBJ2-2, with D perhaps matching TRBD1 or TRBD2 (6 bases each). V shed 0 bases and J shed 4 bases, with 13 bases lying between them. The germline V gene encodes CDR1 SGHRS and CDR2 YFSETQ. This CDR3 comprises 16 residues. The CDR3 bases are TGCGCCAGCAGCTTGGTAGGGGGAGGCCTCACCGGGGAGCTGTTTTTT. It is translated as CASSLVGGGLTGELFF. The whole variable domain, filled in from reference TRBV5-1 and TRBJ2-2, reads KAGVTQTPRYLIKTRGQQVTLSCSPISGHRSVSWYQQTPGQGLQFLFEYFSETQRNKGNFPGRFSGRQFSNSRSEMNVSTLELGDSALYLCASSLVGGGLTGELFFGEGSRLTVL.

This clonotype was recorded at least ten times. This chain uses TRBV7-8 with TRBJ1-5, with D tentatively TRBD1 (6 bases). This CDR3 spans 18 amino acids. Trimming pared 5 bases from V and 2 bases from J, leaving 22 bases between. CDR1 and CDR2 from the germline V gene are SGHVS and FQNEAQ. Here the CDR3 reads CASSRGKGFPPGNQPQHF. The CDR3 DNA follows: TGTGCCAGCAGCAGGGGGAAGGGGTTTCCCCCCGGCAATCAGCCCCAGCATTTT.

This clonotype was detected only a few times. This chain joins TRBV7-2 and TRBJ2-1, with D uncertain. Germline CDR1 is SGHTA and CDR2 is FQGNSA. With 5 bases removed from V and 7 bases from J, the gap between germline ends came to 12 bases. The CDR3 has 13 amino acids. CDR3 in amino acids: CASSPRGGNEQFF. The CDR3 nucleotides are TGTGCCAGCAGCCCCCGCGGTGGTAATGAGCAGTTCTTC.

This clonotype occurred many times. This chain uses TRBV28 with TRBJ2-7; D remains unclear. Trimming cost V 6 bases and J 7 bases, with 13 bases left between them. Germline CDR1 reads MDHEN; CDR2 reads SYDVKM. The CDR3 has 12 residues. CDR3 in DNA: TGTGCCAGCAGCCCCAGAGAGAGGGAGCAGTACTTC. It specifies CASSPREREQYF.

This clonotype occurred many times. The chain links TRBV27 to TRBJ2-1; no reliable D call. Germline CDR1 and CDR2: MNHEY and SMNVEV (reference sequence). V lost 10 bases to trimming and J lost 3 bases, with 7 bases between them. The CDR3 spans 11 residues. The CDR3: CATINYNEQFF. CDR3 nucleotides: TGTGCCACAATTAACTACAATGAGCAGTTCTTC.

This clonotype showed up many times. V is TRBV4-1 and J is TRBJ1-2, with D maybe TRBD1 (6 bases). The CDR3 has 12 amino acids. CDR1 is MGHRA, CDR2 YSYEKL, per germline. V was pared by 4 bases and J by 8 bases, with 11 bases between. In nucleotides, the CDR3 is TGCGCCAGCAGCCTAGCTCAGGGGGGCTACACCTTC. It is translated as CASSLAQGGYTF.

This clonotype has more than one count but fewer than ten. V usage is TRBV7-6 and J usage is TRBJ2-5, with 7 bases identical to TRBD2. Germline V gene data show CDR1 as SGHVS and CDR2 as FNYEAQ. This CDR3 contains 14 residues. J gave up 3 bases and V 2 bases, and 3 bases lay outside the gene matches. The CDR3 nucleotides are TGTGCCAGCAGCTTAAGGGCGGGAGAAGAGACCCAGTACTTC. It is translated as CASSLRAGEETQYF.